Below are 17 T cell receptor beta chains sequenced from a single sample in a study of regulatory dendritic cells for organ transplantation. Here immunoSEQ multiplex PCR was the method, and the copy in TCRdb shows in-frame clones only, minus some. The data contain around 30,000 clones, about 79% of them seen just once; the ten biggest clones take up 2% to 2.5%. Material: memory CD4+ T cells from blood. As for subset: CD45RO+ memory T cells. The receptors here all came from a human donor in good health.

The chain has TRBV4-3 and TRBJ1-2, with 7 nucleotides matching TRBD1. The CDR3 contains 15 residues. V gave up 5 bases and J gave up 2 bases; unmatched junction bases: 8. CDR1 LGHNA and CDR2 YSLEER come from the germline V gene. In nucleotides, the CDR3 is TGCGCCAGCAGCTCGACCCAGACAGGGAACTATGGCTACACCTTC. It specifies CASSSTQTGNYGYTF.

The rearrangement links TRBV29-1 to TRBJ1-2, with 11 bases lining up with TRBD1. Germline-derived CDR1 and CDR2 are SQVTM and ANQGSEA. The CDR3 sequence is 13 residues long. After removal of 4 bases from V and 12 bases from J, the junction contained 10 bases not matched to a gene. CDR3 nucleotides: TGCAGCGTTGTCGTAAGGACAGGGGGCGATGACACCTTC. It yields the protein CSVVVRTGGDDTF.

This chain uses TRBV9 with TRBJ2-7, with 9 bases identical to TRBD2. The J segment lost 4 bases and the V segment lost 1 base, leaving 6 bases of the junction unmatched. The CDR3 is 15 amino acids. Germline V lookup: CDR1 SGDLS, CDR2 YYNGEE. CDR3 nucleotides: TGTGCCAGCAGCGTAAATAGCGGGAGACAGTACGAGCAGTACTTC. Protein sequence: CASSVNSGRQYEQYF.

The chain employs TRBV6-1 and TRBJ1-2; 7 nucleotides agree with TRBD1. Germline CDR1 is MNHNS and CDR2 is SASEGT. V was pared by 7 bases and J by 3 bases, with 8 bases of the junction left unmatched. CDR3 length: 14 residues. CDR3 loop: CASKGTGEYYGYTF. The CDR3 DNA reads TGTGCCAGCAAAGGAACAGGGGAATACTATGGCTACACCTTC.

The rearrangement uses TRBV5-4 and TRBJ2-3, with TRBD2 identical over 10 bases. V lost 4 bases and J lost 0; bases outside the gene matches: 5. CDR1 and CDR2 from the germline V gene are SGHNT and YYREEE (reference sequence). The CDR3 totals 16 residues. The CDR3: CASSPSGSRSTDTQYF. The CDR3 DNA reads TGTGCCAGCAGCCCTAGCGGGAGCCGAAGCACAGATACGCAGTATTTT.

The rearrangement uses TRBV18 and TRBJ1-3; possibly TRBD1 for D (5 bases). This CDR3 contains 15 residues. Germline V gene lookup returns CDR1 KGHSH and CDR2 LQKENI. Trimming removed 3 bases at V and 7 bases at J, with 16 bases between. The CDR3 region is CASSPFEMGLNTIYF. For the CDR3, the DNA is TGTGCCAGCTCACCGTTCGAAATGGGGCTTAACACCATATATTTT.

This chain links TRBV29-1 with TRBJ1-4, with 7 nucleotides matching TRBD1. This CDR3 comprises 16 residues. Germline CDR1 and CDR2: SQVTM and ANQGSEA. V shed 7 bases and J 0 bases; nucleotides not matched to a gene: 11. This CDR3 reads CSGGDRPTATNEKLFF. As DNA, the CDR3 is TGCAGCGGAGGGGACAGACCTACTGCAACTAATGAAAAACTGTTTTTT.

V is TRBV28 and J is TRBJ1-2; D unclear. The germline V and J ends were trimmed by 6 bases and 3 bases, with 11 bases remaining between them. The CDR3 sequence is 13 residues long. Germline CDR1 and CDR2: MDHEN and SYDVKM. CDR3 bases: TGTGCCAGCAGCTTCGACGCGTACTATGGCTACACCTTC. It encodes CASSFDAYYGYTF.

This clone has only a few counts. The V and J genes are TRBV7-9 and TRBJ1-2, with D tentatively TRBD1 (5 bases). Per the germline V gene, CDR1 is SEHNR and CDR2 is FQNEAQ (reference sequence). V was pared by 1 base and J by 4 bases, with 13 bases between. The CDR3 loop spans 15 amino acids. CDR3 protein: CASSLGRGEGYGYTF. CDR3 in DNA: TGTGCCAGCAGCTTAGGAAGGGGCGAGGGCTATGGCTACACCTTC.

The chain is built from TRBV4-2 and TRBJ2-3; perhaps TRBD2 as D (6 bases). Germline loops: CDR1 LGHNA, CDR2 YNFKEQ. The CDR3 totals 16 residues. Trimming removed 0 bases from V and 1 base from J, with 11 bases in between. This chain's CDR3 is CASSQERGGGTDTQYF. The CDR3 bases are TGTGCCAGCAGCCAAGAGCGGGGAGGAGGCACAGATACGCAGTATTTT.

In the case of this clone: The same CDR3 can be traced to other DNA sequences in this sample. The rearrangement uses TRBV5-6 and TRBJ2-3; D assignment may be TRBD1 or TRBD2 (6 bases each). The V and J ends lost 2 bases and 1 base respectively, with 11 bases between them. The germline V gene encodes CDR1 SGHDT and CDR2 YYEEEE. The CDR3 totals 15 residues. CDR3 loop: CASSLGGPRTDTQYF. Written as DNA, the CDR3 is TGTGCCAGCAGCTTAGGGGGGCCTCGCACAGATACGCAGTATTTT.

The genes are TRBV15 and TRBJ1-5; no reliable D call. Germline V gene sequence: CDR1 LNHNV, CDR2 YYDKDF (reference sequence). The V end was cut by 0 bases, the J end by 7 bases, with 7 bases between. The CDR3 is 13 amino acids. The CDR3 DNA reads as TGTGCCACCAGCAGAGATTCAATACAGCCCCAGCATTTT. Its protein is CATSRDSIQPQHF. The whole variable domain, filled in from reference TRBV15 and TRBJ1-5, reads DAMVIQNPRYQVTQFGKPVTLSCSQTLNHNVMYWYQQKSSQAPKLLFHYYDKDFNNEADTPDNFQSRRPNTSFCFLDIRSPGLGDTAMYLCATSRDSIQPQHFGDGTRLSIL.

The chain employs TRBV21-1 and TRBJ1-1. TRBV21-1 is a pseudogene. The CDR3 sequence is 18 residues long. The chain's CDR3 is CASSKRGGGPQVGPEAFF. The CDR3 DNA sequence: TGTGCCAGCAGCAAACGGGGAGGTGGCCCCCAGGTGGGTCCTGAAGCTTTCTTT.

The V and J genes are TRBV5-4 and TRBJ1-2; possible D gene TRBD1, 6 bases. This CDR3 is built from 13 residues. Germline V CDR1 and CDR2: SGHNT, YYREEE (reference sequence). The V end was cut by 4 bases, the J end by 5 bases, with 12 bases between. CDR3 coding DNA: TGTGCCAGCAGCAATGACGGACAGTATGGCTACACCTTC. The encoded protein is CASSNDGQYGYTF.

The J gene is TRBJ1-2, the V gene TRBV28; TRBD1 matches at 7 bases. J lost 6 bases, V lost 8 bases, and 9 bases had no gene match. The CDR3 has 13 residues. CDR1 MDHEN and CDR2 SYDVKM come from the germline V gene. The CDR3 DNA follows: TGTGCCAGCCGGGACAGTCAAAGGAATGGCTACACCTTC. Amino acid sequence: CASRDSQRNGYTF.

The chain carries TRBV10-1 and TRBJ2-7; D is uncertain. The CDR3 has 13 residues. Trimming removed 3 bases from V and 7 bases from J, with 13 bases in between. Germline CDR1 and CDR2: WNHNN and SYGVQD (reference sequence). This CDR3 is CASSDPNTLEQYF. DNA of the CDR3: TGCGCCAGCAGTGACCCGAACACTTTGGAGCAGTACTTC.

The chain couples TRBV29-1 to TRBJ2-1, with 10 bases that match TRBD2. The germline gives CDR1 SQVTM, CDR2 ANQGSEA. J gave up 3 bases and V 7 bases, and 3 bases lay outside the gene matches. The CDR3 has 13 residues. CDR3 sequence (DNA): TGCAGCGAGACTAGCGGGTACTACAATGAGCAGTTCTTC. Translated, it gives CSETSGYYNEQFF.